These 14 T cell receptor beta chains originate from one sample sequenced in a study of blood T cell repertoires in COVID-19. Using immunoSEQ multiplex PCR, the repertoire was profiled, and TCRdb retains in-frame clones only, with some absent. Here the sample spans about 200,000 clones, just under 90% being singletons. What was sequenced was peripheral blood. These receptors originate from a man between 60 and 75 years old who had recovered from COVID-19.

This chain connects TRBV10-3 to TRBJ2-4, with a tentative D call TRBD2 (6 bases). The CDR3 loop spans 13 amino acids. Germline values: CDR1 ENHRY, CDR2 SYGVKD. V lost 7 bases, J lost 7 bases, and 14 bases lay in between. As DNA, the CDR3 is TGTGCCATCAAGGCGGGGACCATTAACATTCAGTACTTC. This encodes CAIKAGTINIQYF.

This clone was counted between two and nine times. The V call is TRBV30, the J call TRBJ2-4; TRBD1 matches at 7 bases. The CDR3 totals 14 residues. Germline values: CDR1 GTSNPN, CDR2 SVGIG (reference sequence). With V trimmed by 3 bases and J by 3 bases, 5 bases remained unmatched. CDR3 sequence (DNA): TGTGCCTGGAGCTACGGACAGGTCAAAAACATTCAGTACTTC. It encodes CAWSYGQVKNIQYF.

The chain joins TRBV29-1 to TRBJ1-2, with D possibly being TRBD1 (5 bases). The germline gives CDR1 SQVTM, CDR2 ANQGSEA. V was pared by 6 bases and J by 4 bases, with 12 bases between. This CDR3 has 12 amino acids. The CDR3 reads CSVPGQAYGYTF. The CDR3 region has the DNA TGCAGCGTACCTGGACAAGCCTATGGCTACACCTTC.

The chain has TRBV28 and TRBJ1-2; D not certain. The germline V gene encodes CDR1 MDHEN and CDR2 SYDVKM. The CDR3 runs to 13 residues. The V and J ends lost 6 bases and 4 bases respectively, with 12 bases between them. CDR3 nucleotides: TGTGCCAGCAGCTCACAACCATCCTATGGCTACACCTTC. Its protein is CASSSQPSYGYTF.

This clone was seen a single time. The genes are TRBV7-9 and TRBJ2-7, with D maybe TRBD1 (5 bases). V was pared by 4 bases and J by 7 bases, with 26 bases between. Germline CDR1 and CDR2: SEHNR and FQNEAQ (reference sequence). The CDR3 contains 17 residues. CDR3 sequence reads: CASSSQGNRRSVGEQYF. Here the CDR3 DNA reads TGTGCCAGCAGCTCTCAAGGCAACAGGAGAAGTGTGGGTGAGCAGTACTTC. The full variable domain, rest sourced from reference TRBV7-9 and TRBJ2-7, is DTGVSQNPRHKITKRGQNVTFRCDPISEHNRLYWYRQTLGQGPEFLTYFQNEAQLEKSRLLSDRFSAERPKGSFSTLEIQRTEQGDSAMYLCASSSQGNRRSVGEQYFGPGTRLTVT.

This clone came up once. A read error may produce the germline difference seen at one junction end. V and J are TRBV7-3 and TRBJ2-5; a weak D match, TRBD2 (6 bases). Germline assignment: CDR1 SGHTA and CDR2 FQGTGA. The CDR3 spans 13 residues. Here the CDR3 reads CTSSPLGGETQYF. The CDR3 DNA is TGTACCAGCAGTCCCTTGGGGGGAGAGACCCAGTACTTC.

The V and J genes are TRBV6-2 or TRBV6-3 and TRBJ2-5; D is perhaps TRBD2 (6 bases). The CDR3 runs 14 residues. The germline CDR1 and CDR2 sequences are MNHEY and SVGEGT. V gave up 5 bases and J gave up 5 bases, with 15 bases separating them. CDR3 DNA sequence: TGTGCCAGCAGTCGCGGGAATCCGGGGGAGACCCAGTACTTC. The encoded protein is CASSRGNPGETQYF.

The chain couples TRBV2 to TRBJ1-2; weak D call: TRBD1 (5 bases). Germline CDR1 SNHLY, CDR2 FYNNEI. V shed 2 bases and J shed 8 bases, with 15 bases lying between them. The CDR3 length is 14 residues. The DNA for the CDR3 is TGTGCCAGCAGTGAAAGTCGGGGGATGGGCGGCTACACCTTC. Amino acids: CASSESRGMGGYTF.

The chain recombines TRBV5-1 with TRBJ1-2; TRBD1 is a possible D gene (5 bases). V was clipped by 9 bases and J by 7 bases, with 19 bases between them. CDR1 is SGHRS, CDR2 YFSETQ, per germline. The CDR3 is made up of 13 amino acids. CDR3 nucleotides: TGCGCCACCCCACAGGAGATATCTGGTGGCTACACCTTC. Protein sequence: CATPQEISGGYTF.

The chain uses TRBV4-3 and TRBJ1-1, with D maybe TRBD1 (6 bases). The CDR3 runs to 15 residues. The germline V gene encodes CDR1 LGHNA and CDR2 YSLEER. V lost 3 bases, J lost 5 bases, and 16 bases lay in between. The CDR3 coding sequence is TGCGCCAGCAGCCATCGAAGGGACATTCGGACTGAAGCTTTCTTT. Protein product: CASSHRRDIRTEAFF.

In this sample, this clone turned up a few times. The chain carries TRBV28 and TRBJ2-7; 7 bases match TRBD1. The CDR3 has 15 residues. Germline V CDR1 and CDR2: MDHEN, SYDVKM. With 8 bases clipped from V and 3 bases from J, the junction kept 13 bases outside the gene matches. The CDR3 loop is CASFPTHRGNYEQYF. The CDR3 DNA sequence: TGTGCCAGCTTCCCTACGCACAGGGGAAACTACGAGCAGTACTTC. The full variable domain, in which reference TRBV28 and TRBJ2-7 provide the parts outside the CDR3, is DVKVTQSSRYLVKRTGEKVFLECVQDMDHENMFWYRQDPGLGLRLIYFSYDVKMKEKGDIPEGYSVSREKKERFSLILESASTNQTSMYLCASFPTHRGNYEQYFGPGTRLTVT.

The chain recombines TRBV25-1 with TRBJ1-1; no clear D gene. The CDR3 totals 13 residues. CDR1 is MGHDK, CDR2 SYGVNS, per germline. V shed 4 bases and J shed 4 bases, with 10 bases lying between them. CDR3 loop: CASSAGGGTEAFF. In DNA, the CDR3 is TGTGCCAGCAGTGCTGGAGGCGGCACTGAAGCTTTCTTT.

The rearrangement links TRBV7-3 to TRBJ2-1, with 14 bases that match TRBD2. Germline V gene sequence: CDR1 SGHTA, CDR2 FQGTGA. The CDR3 sequence is 18 residues long. V trimming: 5 bases; J trimming: 6 bases; junction bases outside the gene matches: 12. CDR3 bases: TGTGCCAGCAGCCCCACAGCGACTAGCGGGAGGGCCCTCAATGAGCAGTTCTTC. Translated, it gives CASSPTATSGRALNEQFF.

This sequence joins TRBV7-2 and TRBJ1-1; the match to TRBD1 covers 7 bases. The CDR3 extends over 13 amino acids. Germline CDR1 SGHTA, CDR2 FQGNSA. J lost 4 bases, V lost 5 bases, and 4 bases had no gene match. CDR3 sequence: CASSGQVGTEAFF. In nucleotides, the CDR3 is TGTGCCAGCAGCGGACAGGTGGGCACTGAAGCTTTCTTT.